The clone carrying this TCR beta chain was detected only once. This sample is drawn from a study of blood T cell repertoires in COVID-19. Data came from immunoSEQ multiplex PCR; TCRdb stores just in-frame clones and leaves some out. The sample has roughly 330,000 clones, roughly 87% seen once. The CDR3 runs 15 residues. Germline-derived CDR1 and CDR2 are MGHRA and YSYEKL. V lost 2 bases, J lost 2 bases, and 12 bases lay in between. The sample consisted of PBMCs or T cells enriched from blood (not recorded which). This clonotype originated in a woman aged 30 to 39 who had recovered from COVID-19. The rearrangement uses TRBV4-1 and TRBJ1-2, with D unresolved. CDR3 sequence reads: CASSQPSGGNYGYTF. As DNA, the CDR3 is TGCGCCAGCAGCCAACCTAGCGGAGGAAACTATGGCTACACCTTC.